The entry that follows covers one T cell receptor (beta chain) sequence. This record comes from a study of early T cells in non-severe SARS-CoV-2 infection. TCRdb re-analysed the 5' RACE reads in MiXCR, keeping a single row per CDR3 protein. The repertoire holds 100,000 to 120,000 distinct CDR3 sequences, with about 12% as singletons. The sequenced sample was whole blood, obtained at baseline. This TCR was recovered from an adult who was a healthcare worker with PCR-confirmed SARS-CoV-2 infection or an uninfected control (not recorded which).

CDR3 nucleotide sequence: TGTGCCAGCAGACTCGGGGGGCAGCCCCAGCATTTT. Its protein product is CASRLGGQPQHF. V is TRBV28 and J is TRBJ1-5; possibly TRBD1 for D (5 bases). Trimming shortened V by 6 bases and J by 7 bases, and 10 bases separated the two germline ends. Germline CDR1 reads MDHEN; CDR2 reads SYDVKM. The CDR3 consists of 12 residues.